The source of this TCR beta chain is a study of blood T cell repertoires in COVID-19. Overall study: Samples came from the United States, Italy and Spain, spanning acute and convalescent COVID-19. PBMCs, B-cell-depleted T cells, or T cells were the source of the cDNA or gDNA that made up the material.

Assay used: immunoSEQ multiplex PCR; TCRdb lists only in-frame clones, some missing. This sample yields around 210,000 clones, of which around nine tenths are seen a single time; 18% belongs to the top ten. The TCR was taken from a man aged 50-60 years with COVID-19, enrolled during active disease. The material sequenced was peripheral blood.

This CDR3 reads CASSLAQGGGALTYEQYF. The DNA of the CDR3 is TGTGCCAGCAGTCTAGCCCAGGGAGGGGGGGCGCTGACCTACGAGCAGTACTTC. The chain couples TRBV6-4 to TRBJ2-7; a weak D match, TRBD2 (7 bases). The CDR3 consists of 18 residues. The germline V gene has CDR1 MRHNA and CDR2 SNTAGT. Trimming took off 5 bases at V and 2 bases at J, with 25 bases between the two ends.